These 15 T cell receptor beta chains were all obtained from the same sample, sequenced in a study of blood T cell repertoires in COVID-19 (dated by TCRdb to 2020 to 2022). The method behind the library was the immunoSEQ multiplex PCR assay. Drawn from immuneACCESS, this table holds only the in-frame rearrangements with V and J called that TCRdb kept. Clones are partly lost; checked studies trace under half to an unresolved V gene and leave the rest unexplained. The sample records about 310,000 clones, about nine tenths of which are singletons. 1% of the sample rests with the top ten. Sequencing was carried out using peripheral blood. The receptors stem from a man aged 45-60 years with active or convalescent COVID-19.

CDR3 coding DNA: TGCAGCGTTCGCCCCGGACAGAACTATGGCTACACCTTC. It is translated as CSVRPGQNYGYTF. V usage is TRBV29-1 and J usage is TRBJ1-2, with a tentative D call TRBD1 (6 bases). V lost 5 bases, J lost 2 bases, and 12 bases lay in between. This CDR3 region has 13 residues. The germline V gene encodes CDR1 SQVTM and CDR2 ANQGSEA.

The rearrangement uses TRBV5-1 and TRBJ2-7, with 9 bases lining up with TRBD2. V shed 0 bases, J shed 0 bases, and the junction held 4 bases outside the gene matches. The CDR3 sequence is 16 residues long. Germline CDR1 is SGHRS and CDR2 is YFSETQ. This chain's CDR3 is CASSLVTSGSSYEQYF. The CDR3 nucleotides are TGCGCCAGCAGCTTGGTGACTAGCGGCAGCTCCTACGAGCAGTACTTC.

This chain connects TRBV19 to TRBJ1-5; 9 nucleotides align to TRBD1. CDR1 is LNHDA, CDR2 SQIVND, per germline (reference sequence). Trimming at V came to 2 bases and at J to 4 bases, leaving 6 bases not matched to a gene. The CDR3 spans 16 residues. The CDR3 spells CASSIHPGQGNQPQHF. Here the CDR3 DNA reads TGTGCCAGTAGTATACACCCGGGACAGGGAAATCAGCCCCAGCATTTT.

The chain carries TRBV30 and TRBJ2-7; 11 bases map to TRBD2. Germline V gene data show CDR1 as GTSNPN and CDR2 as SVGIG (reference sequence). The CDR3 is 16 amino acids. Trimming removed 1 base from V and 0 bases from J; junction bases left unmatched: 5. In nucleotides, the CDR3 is TGTGCCTGGAGTGGGACTAGCGGGTCCATCTCCTACGAGCAGTACTTC. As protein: CAWSGTSGSISYEQYF.

The CDR3 DNA is TGTGCCAGCAGGTCCAGGTACGAGCAGTACTTC. Its protein product is CASRSRYEQYF. The V and J genes are TRBV28 and TRBJ2-7, with D unclear. Germline CDR1 MDHEN, CDR2 SYDVKM. Trimming took off 6 bases at V and 4 bases at J, with 7 bases between the two ends. This CDR3 has 11 amino acids.

The CDR3 sequence: CASSLDPGGTRGTQYF. The CDR3 bases are TGTGCCAGCAGCTTAGATCCGGGAGGGACTAGGGGGACCCAGTACTTC. The chain carries TRBV11-2 and TRBJ2-5; 8 bases match TRBD2. The CDR3 has 16 amino acids. In germline, CDR1 is SGHAT, CDR2 FQNNGV. Trimming at V came to 0 bases and at J to 7 bases, leaving 10 bases not matched to a gene.

The CDR3 DNA is TGTGCCAGCAGTGACAGGCCAGGGGGGCAAGAGACCCAGTACTTC. Translating it yields CASSDRPGGQETQYF. The chain links TRBV6-4 to TRBJ2-5; possible D gene TRBD1, 7 bases. The V end was cut by 2 bases, the J end by 2 bases, with 12 bases between. The CDR3 spans 15 residues. Germline V gene lookup returns CDR1 MRHNA and CDR2 SNTAGT.

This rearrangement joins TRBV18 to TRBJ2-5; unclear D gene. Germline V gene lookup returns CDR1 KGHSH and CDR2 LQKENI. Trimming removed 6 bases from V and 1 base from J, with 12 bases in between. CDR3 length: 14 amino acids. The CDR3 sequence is CASSGTAGQETQYF. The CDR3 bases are TGTGCCAGCTCTGGAACAGCCGGCCAAGAGACCCAGTACTTC.

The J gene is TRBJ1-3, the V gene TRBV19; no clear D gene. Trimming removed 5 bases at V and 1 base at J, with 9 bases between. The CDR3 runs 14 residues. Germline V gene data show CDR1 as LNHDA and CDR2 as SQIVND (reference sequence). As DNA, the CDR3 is TGTGCCAGTAGTCCAGGATCATCTGGAAACACCATATATTTT. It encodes CASSPGSSGNTIYF.

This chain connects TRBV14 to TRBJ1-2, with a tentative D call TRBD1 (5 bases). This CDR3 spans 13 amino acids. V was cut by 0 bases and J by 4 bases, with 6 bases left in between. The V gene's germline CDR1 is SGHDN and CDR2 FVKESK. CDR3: CASSQEGLYGYTF. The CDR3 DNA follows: TGTGCCAGCAGCCAAGAGGGACTCTATGGCTACACCTTC.

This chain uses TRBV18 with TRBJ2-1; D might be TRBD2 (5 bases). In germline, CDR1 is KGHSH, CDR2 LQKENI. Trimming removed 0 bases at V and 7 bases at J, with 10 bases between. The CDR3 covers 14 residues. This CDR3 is CASSPPETKNEQFF. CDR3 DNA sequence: TGTGCCAGCTCACCACCGGAGACTAAAAATGAGCAGTTCTTC.

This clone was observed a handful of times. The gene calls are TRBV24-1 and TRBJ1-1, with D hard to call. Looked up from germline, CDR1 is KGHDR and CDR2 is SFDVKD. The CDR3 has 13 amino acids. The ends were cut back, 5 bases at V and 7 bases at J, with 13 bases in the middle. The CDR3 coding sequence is TGTGCCACCAGTGCGGCGGCGTTTGGTGAAGCTTTCTTT. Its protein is CATSAAAFGEAFF.

In DNA, the CDR3 is TGCAGCGTCACAAAACAGGGGAACACAGATACGCAGTATTTT. This translates into CSVTKQGNTDTQYF. This rearrangement joins TRBV29-1 to TRBJ2-3; 7 bases agree with TRBD1. The V gene end was trimmed by 6 bases and the J gene end by 2 bases; junction bases not matched to a gene: 8. The germline V gene has CDR1 SQVTM and CDR2 ANQGSEA. The CDR3 length is 14 residues.

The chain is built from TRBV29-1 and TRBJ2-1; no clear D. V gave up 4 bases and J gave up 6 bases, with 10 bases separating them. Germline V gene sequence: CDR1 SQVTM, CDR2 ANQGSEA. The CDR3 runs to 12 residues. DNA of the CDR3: TGCAGCGTTGGCGGCCCCTCCAATGAGCAGTTCTTC. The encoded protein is CSVGGPSNEQFF.

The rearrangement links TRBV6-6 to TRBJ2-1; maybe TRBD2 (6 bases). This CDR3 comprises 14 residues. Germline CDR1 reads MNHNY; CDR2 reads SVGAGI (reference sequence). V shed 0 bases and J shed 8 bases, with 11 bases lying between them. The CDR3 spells CASSYSGTRDEQFF. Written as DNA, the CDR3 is TGTGCCAGCAGTTACTCCGGGACTCGGGATGAGCAGTTCTTC.